These 24 T cell receptor beta chains share one sample of origin, sequenced in a study of OX40 agonist ivuxolimab in advanced cancers. The repertoire was sequenced with immunoSEQ multiplex PCR; TCRdb's copy has only in-frame clones and lacks some. Among about 95,000 clones listed, 91% were seen once. The sequences come from CD4+ or CD8+ T cells sorted from blood, collected in a trial of the OX40 agonist ivuxolimab. These receptor sequences come from an adult with an advanced solid tumor such as melanoma, head and neck, liver or kidney cancer.

The chain has TRBV19 and TRBJ1-2; no clear D. Germline V CDR1 and CDR2: LNHDA, SQIVND (reference sequence). Trimming pared 2 bases from V and 11 bases from J, leaving 24 bases between. The length of the CDR3 is 16 residues. The CDR3 DNA is TGTGCCAGTAGTATACCCGCAGTAGGGTTGGGAAGTCGGTACACCTTC. Encoded protein: CASSIPAVGLGSRYTF.

The J gene is TRBJ2-7, the V gene TRBV9, with 11 bases aligning to TRBD2. The CDR3 extends over 14 amino acids. Unmatched junction bases numbered 4, after V lost 3 bases and J lost 5 bases. Germline V CDR1 and CDR2: SGDLS, YYNGEE. The CDR3 is CASSEGLAENEQYF. The CDR3 nucleotides are TGTGCCAGCAGCGAGGGACTAGCGGAAAACGAGCAGTACTTC.

This clone was recorded once. V usage is TRBV28 and J usage is TRBJ1-2; 9 bases agree with TRBD1. After removal of 5 bases from V and 0 bases from J, the junction contained 10 bases not matched to a gene. The CDR3 runs to 17 residues. Germline V gene sequence: CDR1 MDHEN, CDR2 SYDVKM. This CDR3 is CASSPYHRGQANYGYTF. CDR3 DNA sequence: TGTGCCAGCAGTCCATACCACAGGGGGCAAGCTAACTATGGCTACACCTTC.

The V and J genes are TRBV7-9 and TRBJ2-7; 10 bases are shared with TRBD1. V lost 5 bases to trimming and J lost 2 bases; unmatched junction nucleotides: 6. The V gene's germline CDR1 is SEHNR and CDR2 FQNEAQ (reference sequence). The CDR3 consists of 15 residues. CDR3 sequence (DNA): TGTGCCAGCAGCAAAGGGACAGGGGAGGCCTACGAGCAGTACTTC. Its translation: CASSKGTGEAYEQYF.

The J gene is TRBJ2-7, the V gene TRBV28; 7 bases align to TRBD1. Germline lookup yields CDR1 MDHEN and CDR2 SYDVKM. The CDR3 is 15 amino acids. The trim removed 8 bases at V and 2 bases at J, leaving 12 bases unmatched. The CDR3 nucleotides are TGTGCCAGCGGATTCGGACAGGTTGGACCCTACGAGCAGTACTTC. It specifies CASGFGQVGPYEQYF.

Here the CDR3 reads CASSPRSDLSSYNEQFF. The CDR3, as DNA: TGTGCCAGCTCCCCCCGAAGCGACCTGAGCTCCTACAATGAGCAGTTCTTC. The genes are TRBV18 and TRBJ2-1; D gene uncertain. The CDR3 is 17 amino acids. Germline lookup yields CDR1 KGHSH and CDR2 LQKENI. The germline V and J ends were trimmed by 6 bases and 0 bases, with 18 bases remaining between them.

V and J are TRBV2 and TRBJ2-2, with D possibly TRBD2 on 6 matching bases. V lost 7 bases and J lost 2, with 11 bases in between. This CDR3 region has 14 residues. Germline V lookup: CDR1 SNHLY, CDR2 FYNNEI. CDR3 coding DNA: TGTGCCAGCATAAGAGGGACTAACACCGGGGAGCTGTTTTTT. Encoded protein: CASIRGTNTGELFF.

This clone showed up just once. The chain links TRBV6-4 to TRBJ2-5; TRBD1 is a possible D gene (5 bases). The ends were cut back, 5 bases at V and 5 bases at J, with 9 bases in the middle. Germline V lookup: CDR1 MRHNA, CDR2 SNTAGT. The CDR3 length is 12 residues. The CDR3 protein is CASSTGFETQYF. Here the CDR3 DNA reads TGTGCCAGCAGTACAGGTTTCGAGACCCAGTACTTC.

The rearrangement joins TRBV30 to TRBJ2-3, with TRBD2 matching over 11 bases. CDR3 size: 15 residues. J gave up 1 base and V 3 bases, and 3 bases lay outside the gene matches. Germline CDR1 reads GTSNPN; CDR2 reads SVGIG (reference sequence). The CDR3 region has the DNA TGTGCCTGGAGCCAGGGACTAGCGGGCACAGATACGCAGTATTTT. This encodes CAWSQGLAGTDTQYF.

This chain uses TRBV30 with TRBJ2-3; D not certain. V shed 5 bases and J shed 0 bases, with 12 bases lying between them. The CDR3 runs to 14 residues. Germline CDR1 reads GTSNPN; CDR2 reads SVGIG (reference sequence). The CDR3 sequence is CAWVPFPSTDTQYF. CDR3 bases: TGTGCCTGGGTCCCCTTCCCTAGCACAGATACGCAGTATTTT.

The rearrangement uses TRBV5-5 and TRBJ1-5, with 7 bases lining up with TRBD1. V was pared by 1 base and J by 0 bases, with 4 bases of the junction left unmatched. Per germline, CDR1 SGHKS and CDR2 YYEKEE (reference sequence). The CDR3 has 16 residues. The CDR3 region is CASSLYPGGSNQPQHF. CDR3 sequence (DNA): TGTGCCAGCAGCTTGTACCCAGGGGGTAGCAATCAGCCCCAGCATTTT.

The V call is TRBV5-1, the J call TRBJ2-3; D might be TRBD2 (5 bases). The CDR3 contains 16 residues. In germline, CDR1 is SGHRS, CDR2 YFSETQ. Trimming shortened V by 0 bases and J by 3 bases, and 14 bases separated the two germline ends. In DNA form, the CDR3 reads TGCGCCAGCAGCTTGGCCGACTATCCTGTTACAGATACGCAGTATTTT. It is translated as CASSLADYPVTDTQYF.

The chain joins TRBV6-5 to TRBJ2-7; D gene unclear. This CDR3 has 13 amino acids. With 4 bases removed from V and 2 bases from J, the gap between germline ends came to 9 bases. Germline assignment: CDR1 MNHEY and CDR2 SVGAGI. The CDR3 region has the DNA TGTGCCAGCAGTTCCCCCCTCACCTACGAGCAGTACTTC. This encodes CASSSPLTYEQYF.

CDR3 sequence: CASSIRGNQPQHF. In nucleotides, the CDR3 is TGTGCCAGTAGTATAAGGGGTAATCAGCCCCAGCATTTT. This chain uses TRBV19 with TRBJ1-5; the D gene is possibly TRBD1 (5 bases). V was clipped by 2 bases and J by 4 bases, with 6 bases between them. This CDR3 has 13 amino acids. Germline-derived CDR1 and CDR2 are LNHDA and SQIVND (reference sequence). Full variable domain (remainder filled in from reference TRBV19 and TRBJ1-5): DGGITQSPKYLFRKEGQNVTLSCEQNLNHDAMYWYRQDPGQGLRLIYYSQIVNDFQKGDIAEGYSVSREKKESFPLTVTSAQKNPTAFYLCASSIRGNQPQHFGDGTRLSIL.

The CDR3 DNA follows: TGTGCCAGCAGTTACGGAGGACTCGCTTTCTTT. Protein sequence: CASSYGGLAFF. The V and J genes are TRBV6-5 and TRBJ1-1; D is unresolved. The V end was cut by 2 bases, the J end by 11 bases, with 9 bases between. Germline V gene data show CDR1 as MNHEY and CDR2 as SVGAGI. CDR3 length equals 11 residues.

The chain couples TRBV12-1 to TRBJ1-4; TRBD1 is taken as the D call from the table, unchecked against the DNA. TRBV12-1 is classified as a pseudogene. The CDR3 runs to 17 residues. The DNA for the CDR3 is TGTGCCAGCAGCTTCCCGGGACAGGGGCCTTACAATGAAAAACTGTTTTTT. This encodes CASSFPGQGPYNEKLFF.

The J gene is TRBJ2-7, the V gene TRBV6-1; 7 bases match TRBD1. Germline V gives CDR1 MNHNS, CDR2 SASEGT. Trimming removed 5 bases from V and 6 bases from J; junction bases left unmatched: 4. CDR3 size: 12 residues. CDR3 bases: TGTGCCAGCAGTTATACAGGGGCCGAGCAGTACTTC. It is translated as CASSYTGAEQYF.

The CDR3 nucleotides read TGCGCCAGCAGCCAGGATTTTAAAGGGGATGGCTACACCTTC. Its translation is CASSQDFKGDGYTF. The chain couples TRBV4-3 to TRBJ1-2; D possibly corresponds to TRBD1 (5 bases). This CDR3 is built from 14 residues. The germline CDR1 and CDR2 sequences are LGHNA and YSLEER. V lost 3 bases, J lost 6 bases, and 14 bases lay in between.

This chain uses TRBV29-1 with TRBJ2-1; TRBD1 agrees at 11 bases. The V gene's germline CDR1 is SQVTM and CDR2 ANQGSEA. V shed 6 bases, J shed 7 bases, and the junction held 2 bases outside the gene matches. This CDR3 has 12 amino acids. The CDR3 region is CSVGQGANEQFF. The CDR3 DNA reads as TGCAGCGTCGGACAGGGGGCGAATGAGCAGTTCTTC.

This clone came up once. The chain links TRBV6-6 to TRBJ1-1, with D possibly being TRBD1 (5 bases). Per germline, CDR1 MNHNY and CDR2 SVGAGI (reference sequence). The CDR3 contains 15 residues. V shed 11 bases and J shed 4 bases, with 23 bases lying between them. The CDR3 DNA sequence: TGTGCCGGGGCGCCGGGGTCAGAATTTCGCACTGAAGCTTTCTTT. Its translation is CAGAPGSEFRTEAFF.

This sequence joins TRBV5-1 and TRBJ1-1; D is unresolved. Germline loops: CDR1 SGHRS, CDR2 YFSETQ. V was trimmed by 0 bases and J by 6 bases, leaving 12 bases between them. The CDR3 length is 14 residues. The CDR3 region has the DNA TGCGCCAGCAGCTTGGAATCGAAGAGGGCTGAAGCTTTCTTT. Translated, it gives CASSLESKRAEAFF.

The V and J genes are TRBV9 and TRBJ2-7, with 9 bases that match TRBD1. V dropped 0 bases and J dropped 1; count of bases not matched to a gene: 2. The CDR3 contains 15 residues. Per the germline V gene, CDR1 is SGDLS and CDR2 is YYNGEE. The chain's CDR3 is CASSVGQGVSYEQYF. In nucleotides, the CDR3 is TGTGCCAGCAGCGTAGGACAGGGGGTTTCCTACGAGCAGTACTTC.

This sequence joins TRBV30 and TRBJ1-6, with D perhaps TRBD1 (5 bases). The CDR3 length is 12 residues. Looked up from germline, CDR1 is GTSNPN and CDR2 is SVGIG (reference sequence). The germline V and J ends were trimmed by 3 bases and 15 bases, with 15 bases remaining between them. The CDR3 region has the DNA TGTGCCTGGAGACTTACGGGGGAAGACCTCCACTTT. Its protein product is CAWRLTGEDLHF.

This clone was seen only once. The chain combines TRBV10-3 with TRBJ1-4; the match to TRBD1 covers 7 bases. CDR1 is ENHRY and CDR2 is SYGVKD in the germline V gene. The J segment lost 6 bases and the V segment lost 5 bases, leaving 6 bases of the junction unmatched. CDR3 length: 14 residues. For the CDR3, the DNA is TGTGCCATCAGTCCAGGGGGTCTGGATGAAAAACTGTTTTTT. Amino acid sequence: CAISPGGLDEKLFF.